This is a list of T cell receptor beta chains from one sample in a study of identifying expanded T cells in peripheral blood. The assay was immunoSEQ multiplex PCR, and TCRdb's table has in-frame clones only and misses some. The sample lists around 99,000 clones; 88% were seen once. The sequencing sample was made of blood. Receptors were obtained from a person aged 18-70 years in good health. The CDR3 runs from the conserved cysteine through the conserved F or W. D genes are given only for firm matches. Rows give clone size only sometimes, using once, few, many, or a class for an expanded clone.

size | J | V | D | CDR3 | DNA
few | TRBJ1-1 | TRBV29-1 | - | CSVSLRGERTEAFF | TGCAGCGTATCGTTAAGGGGAGAAAGAACTGAAGCTTTCTTT
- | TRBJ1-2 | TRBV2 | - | CASSDFLAVGF | TGTGCCAGCAGTGACTTCCTGGCGGTGGGCTTC
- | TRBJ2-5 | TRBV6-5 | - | CARGGHKETQYF | TGTGCCAGGGGGGGGCACAAAGAGACCCAGTACTTC
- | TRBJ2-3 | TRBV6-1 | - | CASSDPTRSTDTQYF | TGTGCCAGCAGTGACCCGACAAGGAGCACAGATACGCAGTATTTT
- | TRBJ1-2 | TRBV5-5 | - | CASSLFLTETGLGYTF | TGTGCCAGCAGCTTGTTCCTAACCGAGACAGGACTTGGCTACACCTTC
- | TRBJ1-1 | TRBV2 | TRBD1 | CASSEEGQGSTEAFF | TGTGCCAGCAGTGAAGAGGGACAGGGCTCCACTGAAGCTTTCTTT
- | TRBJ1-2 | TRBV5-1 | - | CASSLAGNYGYTF | TGCGCCAGCAGCTTGGCGGGTAACTATGGCTACACCTTC
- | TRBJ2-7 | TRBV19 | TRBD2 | CASSAAGGNSYEQYF | TGTGCCAGTAGTGCTGCGGGGGGGAACTCCTACGAGCAGTACTTC
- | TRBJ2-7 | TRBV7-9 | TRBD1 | CASSFEQGFYEQYF | TGTGCCAGCAGCTTTGAACAGGGGTTCTACGAGCAGTACTTC
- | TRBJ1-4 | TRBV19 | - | CASSIGGITNEKLFF | TGTGCCAGTAGTATAGGAGGGATAACTAATGAAAAACTGTTTTTT
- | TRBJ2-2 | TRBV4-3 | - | CASSQDLGGELFF | TGCGCCAGCAGCCAAGATCTGGGCGGGGAGCTGTTTTTT
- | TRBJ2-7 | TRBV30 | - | CAWIIQGTYEQYF | TGTGCCTGGATTATACAGGGTACCTACGAGCAGTACTTC
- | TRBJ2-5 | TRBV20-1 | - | CSASGRETQYF | TGCAGTGCTAGCGGGCGGGAGACCCAGTACTTC
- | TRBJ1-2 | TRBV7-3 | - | CASSLDISGGYGYTF | TGTGCCAGCAGCTTAGACATATCGGGGGGCTATGGCTACACCTTC
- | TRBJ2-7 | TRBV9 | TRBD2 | CASSLGLQDEQYF | TGTGCCAGCAGCTTGGGACTACAGGACGAGCAGTACTTC
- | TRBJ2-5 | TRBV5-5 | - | CASSHFLREETQYF | TGTGCCAGCAGCCACTTTCTCAGGGAAGAGACCCAGTACTTC